Sequencing of this TCR beta chain was carried out in a study of CD8 T cells in ankylosing spondylitis. The V and J ends lost 0 bases and 3 bases respectively, with 2 bases between them. Germline V gene lookup returns CDR1 KGHSH and CDR2 LQKENI. CDR3 length: 12 residues. One entry per CDR3 protein results from TCRdb running MiXCR on the 5' RACE reads. The table shows about 240,000 distinct CDR3 sequences, with about 10% occurring only once. The table lists this clonotype with many counts. The chain couples TRBV18 to TRBJ2-5; D not resolved. The TCR sequence derives from a male donor with ankylosing spondylitis or in good health (not recorded which). Sequencing was performed on blood, either unsorted or a sorted T cell fraction (not recorded which). The CDR3 region has the DNA TGTGCCAGCTCACCACCGGAAGAGACCCAGTACTTC. It translates to CASSPPEETQYF. Drawing the rest from reference TRBV18 and TRBJ2-5, the complete variable domain is NAGVMQNPRHLVRRRGQEARLRCSPMKGHSHVYWYRQLPEEGLKFMVYLQKENIIDESGMPKERFSAEFPKEGPSILRIQQVVRGDSAAYFCASSPPEETQYFGPGTRLLVL.